The sample holds one count of the clone carrying this T cell receptor beta chain. This sample was included in a study of blood T cell repertoires in COVID-19. In the source study's methods: The authors estimated nucleated cell counts from reference gene primer amplification. Here immunoSEQ multiplex PCR was the method, and the copy in TCRdb shows in-frame clones only, minus some. Clone size and the V and J calls come from that table; the DNA yielded D and trimming. The sample yields around 310,000 clones, more than 75% seen once. From germline, CDR1 is MDHEN and CDR2 SYDVKM. V lost 4 bases and J lost 0, with 16 bases in between. The CDR3 totals 17 residues.

The sample comprised peripheral blood. The chain joins TRBV28 to TRBJ1-5; maybe TRBD1 (6 bases). The sequence was collected from a woman between 50 and 59 years old with active or convalescent COVID-19. CDR3 protein: CASSSLDSAYSNQPQHF. CDR3 nucleotide sequence: TGTGCCAGCAGTTCCCTGGACAGTGCTTATAGCAATCAGCCCCAGCATTTT.